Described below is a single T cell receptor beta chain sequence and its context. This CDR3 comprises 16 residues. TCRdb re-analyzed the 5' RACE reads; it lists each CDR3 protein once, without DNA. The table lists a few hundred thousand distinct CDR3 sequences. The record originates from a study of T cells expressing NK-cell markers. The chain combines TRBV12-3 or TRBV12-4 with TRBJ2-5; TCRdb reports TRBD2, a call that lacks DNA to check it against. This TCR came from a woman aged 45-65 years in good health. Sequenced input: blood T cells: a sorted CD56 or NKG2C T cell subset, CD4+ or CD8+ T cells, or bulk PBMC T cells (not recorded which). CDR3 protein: CASRNRDSNRWETQYF.